This T cell receptor beta chain was identified in a study of chemoradiotherapy in HPV16-positive cancers. On the study more broadly: Candidate HPV-specific clones and shared TCR motifs came from two HPV16-positive patients.

The assay was immunoSEQ multiplex PCR, and TCRdb's table has in-frame clones only and misses some. The repertoire holds about 68,000 clones, approximately 91% seen once, with roughly 4.2% in the top ten. Looked up from germline, CDR1 is SGDLS and CDR2 is YYNGEE. The CDR3 length is 13 residues. Trimming left V 4 bases short and J 3 bases short, with 11 bases between. Study conclusions and caveats: Non-HPV-specific T cells did not expand in tumors during treatment, whereas candidate HPV-specific clones and E7-related motifs did. HPV-specific T cells were functionally defined from only a couple of HPV16-positive patients.

Repertoires were sampled repeatedly during chemoradiotherapy. Turning to this clone: Its target is not known.

The clonotype originates from a human donor with HPV-associated anogenital cancer. Here the sequenced sample was blood, taken from a patient who underwent chemoradiotherapy. The chain couples TRBV9 to TRBJ2-7, with unresolved D. The CDR3 sequence: CASSSQDGYEQYF. DNA for the CDR3: TGTGCCAGCAGCTCCCAGGACGGCTACGAGCAGTACTTC.